A single sample is the source of the 30 T cell receptor beta chains below, sequenced in a study of cytomegalovirus exposure and HLA in healthy donors. The PCR employed 60 Vbeta primers together with 13 Jbeta primers. The protocol was immunoSEQ multiplex PCR, while the TCRdb copy is restricted to in-frame clones and leaves out a portion. The sample lists around 180,000 clones, approximately 84% seen once, with roughly 5% in the top ten. Material for sequencing was PBMCs. Receptors were obtained from a girl aged 5-17 years in good health and CMV-seropositive.

This chain joins TRBV9 and TRBJ2-5; 7 nucleotides align to TRBD2. This CDR3 has 14 amino acids. V lost 0 bases to trimming and J lost 5 bases; unmatched junction nucleotides: 4. Germline V CDR1 and CDR2: SGDLS, YYNGEE. This CDR3 is CASSVGLGGETQYF. The CDR3 coding sequence is TGTGCCAGCAGCGTAGGACTCGGGGGGGAGACCCAGTACTTC.

The chain couples TRBV2 to TRBJ1-4; 9 nucleotides line up with TRBD1. CDR3 length equals 14 residues. With V trimmed by 3 bases and J by 8 bases, 4 bases remained unmatched. Germline lookup yields CDR1 SNHLY and CDR2 FYNNEI. CDR3 nucleotide sequence: TGTGCCAGCAGTGACAGGACAGGGGACGAAAAACTGTTTTTT. It yields the protein CASSDRTGDEKLFF.

The chain joins TRBV14 to TRBJ2-1; 9 positions agree with TRBD1. The ends lost 4 bases at V and 5 bases at J; junction bases unmatched: 6. The CDR3 loop spans 15 amino acids. CDR1 and CDR2 (germline): SGHDN, FVKESK. Here the CDR3 DNA reads TGTGCCAGCAGCCTCCGGGACAGGGACGACAATGAGCAGTTCTTC. This sequence encodes CASSLRDRDDNEQFF.

The genes are TRBV5-1 and TRBJ1-4; possible D gene TRBD1, 5 bases. The V and J ends lost 4 bases and 10 bases respectively, with 17 bases between them. The CDR3 sequence is 14 residues long. Germline V CDR1 and CDR2: SGHRS, YFSETQ. The CDR3 coding sequence is TGCGCCAGCAGCGCCCCCAGGGAAAGAGGAAAACTGTTTTTT. Translation: CASSAPRERGKLFF.

The rearrangement links TRBV6-5 to TRBJ1-2; D is uncertain. This CDR3 region has 13 residues. Germline values: CDR1 MNHEY, CDR2 SVGAGI. Trimming cost V 6 bases and J 5 bases, with 13 bases left between them. The DNA for the CDR3 is TGTGCCAGCAGCCGCGGTCCGGGATATGGCTACACCTTC. Translating it yields CASSRGPGYGYTF.

The genes are TRBV2 and TRBJ2-3, with D possibly TRBD2 on 6 matching bases. The V end lost 6 bases, the J end lost 5 bases, and 12 bases lay between the germline ends. There are 13 residues in the CDR3. Germline CDR1 and CDR2: SNHLY and FYNNEI. The CDR3: CASSREVGDTQYF. As DNA, the CDR3 is TGTGCCAGCAGCAGGGAGGTCGGAGATACGCAGTATTTT.

The chain has TRBV2 and TRBJ1-1; D not resolved. Germline V gives CDR1 SNHLY, CDR2 FYNNEI. This CDR3 is 14 amino acids long. V was shortened by 4 bases and J by 0 bases, with 9 bases between the two germline ends. CDR3 nucleotides: TGTGCCAGCAGTGTGGAACAGTTGAACACTGAAGCTTTCTTT. This gives the protein CASSVEQLNTEAFF.

The chain links TRBV19 to TRBJ1-1, with 12 bases lining up with TRBD1. V shed 5 bases and J 5 bases; nucleotides not matched to a gene: 12. The CDR3 covers 17 residues. CDR1 is LNHDA, CDR2 SQIVND, per germline (reference sequence). Written as DNA, the CDR3 is TGTGCCAGTAGTTTGAAACCGGGACAGGGGGCTTTAACTGAAGCTTTCTTT. Its translation is CASSLKPGQGALTEAFF.

The genes are TRBV6-6 and TRBJ1-1, with D possibly TRBD1 on 5 matching bases. Germline CDR1 and CDR2: MNHNY and SVGAGI (reference sequence). CDR3 length: 15 amino acids. Trimming took off 2 bases at V and 3 bases at J, with 13 bases between the two ends. For the CDR3, the DNA is TGTGCCAGCAGTTACCTCGGGCAGGGTGACACTGAAGCTTTCTTT. Its protein product is CASSYLGQGDTEAFF.

V and J are TRBV5-1 and TRBJ2-3; 13 bases line up with TRBD2. The germline V gene encodes CDR1 SGHRS and CDR2 YFSETQ. This CDR3 contains 17 residues. V shed 4 bases, J shed 3 bases, and the junction held 8 bases outside the gene matches. The CDR3 DNA reads as TGCGCCAGCAGCATCCGAATGACTAGCGGGGGGACAGATACGCAGTATTTT. Residues: CASSIRMTSGGTDTQYF.

CDR3 residues: CASSSNRVGYGYTF. As DNA, the CDR3 is TGCGCCAGCAGCTCTAACAGGGTAGGGTATGGCTACACCTTC. V gene TRBV5-1 combines with J gene TRBJ1-2; weak D call: TRBD1 (6 bases). The CDR3 has 14 amino acids. The germline V gene has CDR1 SGHRS and CDR2 YFSETQ. Trimming took 3 bases from V and 5 from J, leaving 14 bases between them.

The CDR3 sequence: CASGLRDTYNSPLHF. The CDR3 bases are TGTGCTAGTGGTTTGAGGGACACGTATAATTCACCCCTCCACTTT. The chain couples TRBV12-5 to TRBJ1-6; perhaps TRBD1 as D (6 bases). This CDR3 contains 15 residues. Trimming shortened V by 2 bases and J by 4 bases, and 9 bases separated the two germline ends. Germline V gene lookup returns CDR1 LGHNT and CDR2 FRNRAP.

The chain has TRBV9 and TRBJ2-1; no definite D call. V was cut by 4 bases and J by 7 bases, with 15 bases left in between. The CDR3 contains 14 residues. Germline CDR1 SGDLS, CDR2 YYNGEE. CDR3 amino acids: CASSPQLEENEQFF. The CDR3 nucleotides are TGTGCCAGCAGCCCCCAGCTAGAGGAGAATGAGCAGTTCTTC.

V usage is TRBV19 and J usage is TRBJ1-4; maybe TRBD1 (6 bases). V lost 6 bases and J 5 bases, leaving 13 bases between the germline ends. Germline assignment: CDR1 LNHDA and CDR2 SQIVND (reference sequence). This CDR3 comprises 14 residues. The CDR3, as DNA: TGTGCCAGTAGCGCCGGGACAAGAAATGAAAAACTGTTTTTT. This sequence encodes CASSAGTRNEKLFF.

CDR3 region: CASSQGDRQTDTQYF. The CDR3 DNA is TGCGCCAGCAGCCAAGGCGACAGGCAGACAGATACGCAGTATTTT. The chain has TRBV4-1 and TRBJ2-3, with a tentative D call TRBD1 (6 bases). V was cut by 1 base and J by 3 bases, with 11 bases left in between. Germline CDR1 MGHRA, CDR2 YSYEKL. The CDR3 length is 15 residues.

The gene calls are TRBV2 and TRBJ2-3; the match to TRBD2 covers 16 bases. Germline V gene lookup returns CDR1 SNHLY and CDR2 FYNNEI. V lost 1 base to trimming and J lost 3 bases; unmatched junction nucleotides: 13. The CDR3 is made up of 21 amino acids. The CDR3 sequence: CASSEVVGTSGGAGSTDTQYF. In DNA form, the CDR3 reads TGTGCCAGCAGTGAAGTTGTGGGGACTAGCGGGGGGGCCGGGTCGACAGATACGCAGTATTTT.

This clone came up once. This chain links TRBV7-9 with TRBJ1-1; 8 nucleotides match TRBD1. The CDR3 is 14 residues long. Unmatched junction bases numbered 7, after V lost 5 bases and J lost 5 bases. CDR1 is SEHNR and CDR2 is FQNEAQ in the germline V gene (reference sequence). The DNA for the CDR3 is TGTGCCAGCAGCGTAGGACAGGGTCGGACTGAAGCTTTCTTT. Protein product: CASSVGQGRTEAFF.

With respect to this clone: An end of the junction does not agree with germline; a read error may underlie this. As DNA, the CDR3 is TGTGCTAGCAGCTTAGCACCTAGCTCCTACAATGAGCAGTTCTTC. Protein sequence: CASSLAPSSYNEQFF. The chain links TRBV7-7 to TRBJ2-1; D is unresolved. CDR3 size: 15 residues. Germline CDR1 and CDR2: SSHAT and FNYEAQ (reference sequence).

The genes are TRBV6-1 and TRBJ2-3, with D uncertain. This CDR3 has 15 amino acids. Per the germline V gene, CDR1 is MNHNS and CDR2 is SASEGT. The V end was cut by 4 bases, the J end by 0 bases, with 11 bases between. In DNA, the CDR3 is TGTGCCAGCAGTGTGAGGCCATCTAGCACAGATACGCAGTATTTT. Encoded protein: CASSVRPSSTDTQYF.

This sequence joins TRBV9 and TRBJ2-3; D is possibly TRBD2 (7 bases). Trimming shortened V by 3 bases and J by 2 bases, and 19 bases separated the two germline ends. The germline gives CDR1 SGDLS, CDR2 YYNGEE. This CDR3 is built from 17 residues. The CDR3 DNA reads as TGTGCCAGCAGCGGGGGGCCGGTTGAGCGGGACACAGATACGCAGTATTTT. Protein product: CASSGGPVERDTDTQYF. Based on the CDR3 plus reference TRBV9 and TRBJ2-3, the full variable domain is DSGVTQTPKHLITATGQRVTLRCSPRSGDLSVYWYQQSLDQGLQFLIQYYNGEERAKGNILERFSAQQFPDLHSELNLSSLELGDSALYFCASSGGPVERDTDTQYFGPGTRLTVL.

The chain carries TRBV5-1 and TRBJ2-3; the D gene is possibly TRBD1 (6 bases). The V end was cut by 1 base, the J end by 2 bases, with 11 bases between. Per germline, CDR1 SGHRS and CDR2 YFSETQ. This CDR3 is 15 amino acids long. The CDR3 DNA reads as TGCGCCAGCAGCTTGTTGACAGGAAACACAGATACGCAGTATTTT. It translates to CASSLLTGNTDTQYF.

J is TRBJ2-7 and V is TRBV5-4; 7 nucleotides line up with TRBD1. The junction had 4 bases not matched to a gene; V was cut back by 1 base and J by 0 bases. The germline V gene has CDR1 SGHNT and CDR2 YYREEE (reference sequence). The CDR3 is 15 residues long. CDR3 nucleotides: TGTGCCAGCAGCTTGAACAGGGGACCCTCCTACGAGCAGTACTTC. Translated, it gives CASSLNRGPSYEQYF.

The chain has TRBV5-1 and TRBJ1-1; 8 bases line up with TRBD1. CDR3 size: 15 residues. V lost 4 bases to trimming and J lost 4 bases; unmatched junction nucleotides: 9. The V gene's germline CDR1 is SGHRS and CDR2 YFSETQ. The CDR3 loop reads CASSTQTGETTEAFF. In nucleotides, the CDR3 is TGCGCCAGCAGCACCCAGACAGGGGAGACCACTGAAGCTTTCTTT. Full variable domain (missing parts from reference TRBV5-1 and TRBJ1-1): KAGVTQTPRYLIKTRGQQVTLSCSPISGHRSVSWYQQTPGQGLQFLFEYFSETQRNKGNFPGRFSGRQFSNSRSEMNVSTLELGDSALYLCASSTQTGETTEAFFGQGTRLTVV.

This clone was seen just once. The V and J genes are TRBV29-1 and TRBJ2-3; weak D call: TRBD2 (7 bases). Germline-derived CDR1 and CDR2 are SQVTM and ANQGSEA. This CDR3 has 13 amino acids. The V gene lost 7 bases and the J gene lost 1 base, with 12 bases spanning the gap. DNA for the CDR3: TGCAGCGATGGGGGGGCCGGCACAGATACGCAGTATTTT. Amino acids: CSDGGAGTDTQYF.

The chain carries TRBV14 and TRBJ1-1; possibly TRBD1 for D (5 bases). Trimming removed 5 bases from V and 10 bases from J, with 23 bases in between. The CDR3 covers 15 residues. Per the germline V gene, CDR1 is SGHDN and CDR2 is FVKESK. The CDR3 DNA sequence: TGTGCCAGCAGCGGGTCGAATCGGTGGGGCGAGGCAGCTTTCTTT. Its protein is CASSGSNRWGEAAFF.

This rearrangement joins TRBV9 to TRBJ2-7, with TRBD2 matching over 11 bases. The CDR3 covers 14 residues. The trim removed 0 bases at V and 5 bases at J, leaving 1 base unmatched. The germline gives CDR1 SGDLS, CDR2 YYNGEE. CDR3 nucleotide sequence: TGTGCCAGCAGCGTAGAACTAGCGGGGGACGAGCAGTACTTC. Translated, it gives CASSVELAGDEQYF.

This clone showed up just once. The V gene is TRBV18, the J gene TRBJ1-1; unclear D gene. CDR1 KGHSH and CDR2 LQKENI come from the germline V gene. CDR3 length: 14 residues. The V gene lost 2 bases and the J gene lost 5 bases, with 12 bases spanning the gap. The chain's CDR3 is CASSPFRRETEAFF. The CDR3 DNA reads TGTGCCAGCTCACCATTTCGGCGGGAAACTGAAGCTTTCTTT.

This sequence joins TRBV11-2 and TRBJ2-7; tentative D call: TRBD2 (6 bases). The length of the CDR3 is 16 residues. CDR1 and CDR2 from the germline V gene are SGHAT and FQNNGV. V lost 6 bases, J lost 2 bases, and 20 bases lay in between. CDR3 amino acids: CASRRTPRLGAYEQYF. CDR3 nucleotide sequence: TGTGCCAGCAGGAGGACCCCGAGACTAGGAGCCTACGAGCAGTACTTC.

This rearrangement joins TRBV2 to TRBJ1-5; D gene uncertain. The V end lost 3 bases, the J end lost 0 bases, and 6 bases lay between the germline ends. There are 14 residues in the CDR3. In germline, CDR1 is SNHLY, CDR2 FYNNEI. The CDR3 DNA follows: TGTGCCAGCAGTGACCCTTATAGCAATCAGCCCCAGCATTTT. It translates to CASSDPYSNQPQHF.

On this clone itself: Other DNA sequences in the same sample also yield this CDR3. This chain uses TRBV7-3 with TRBJ2-1; perhaps TRBD1 as D (6 bases). From germline, CDR1 is SGHTA and CDR2 FQGTGA. The CDR3 runs to 15 residues. Trimming removed 2 bases from V and 2 bases from J, with 10 bases in between. CDR3 sequence reads: CASSLGGGAYNEQFF. As DNA, the CDR3 is TGTGCCAGCAGCTTAGGTGGGGGCGCCTACAATGAGCAGTTCTTC.